One and the same sample provided the 16 T cell receptor beta chains below, sequenced in a study of T cell responses to AZD1222 COVID-19 vaccine. Sequenced by immunoSEQ multiplex PCR; TCRdb stores in-frame clones only, minus some. The data contain about 99,000 clones, more than 90% of them singletons. Sequences were derived from peripheral blood, sampled on day 0 of AZD1222 vaccination. The receptors originated from an adult in good health.

V is TRBV6-2 or TRBV6-3 and J is TRBJ2-7, with a weak D call TRBD1 (6 bases). The germline gives CDR1 MNHEY, CDR2 SVGEGT. Trimming removed 5 bases from V and 4 bases from J, with 6 bases in between. This CDR3 contains 11 residues. CDR3 in amino acids: CASSTGYEQYF. DNA of the CDR3: TGTGCCAGCAGTACAGGGTACGAGCAGTACTTC.

The chain carries TRBV14 and TRBJ2-7; D may match TRBD1 or TRBD2 (5 bases each). V lost 0 bases and J 6 bases, leaving 15 bases between the germline ends. The CDR3 totals 15 residues. Germline CDR1 reads SGHDN; CDR2 reads FVKESK. The DNA for the CDR3 is TGTGCCAGCAGCCAAGATAGGATAATCGGGACCGAGCAGTACTTC. Residues: CASSQDRIIGTEQYF.

The chain employs TRBV19 and TRBJ1-2; D perhaps matches TRBD1 (5 bases). Germline-derived CDR1 and CDR2 are LNHDA and SQIVND (reference sequence). CDR3 length: 12 residues. Between the trimmed V and J ends, which lost 10 bases and 4 bases, there was a span of 13 bases. The CDR3 nucleotides are TGTGCCACTAGGACAACCTCCTATGGCTACACCTTC. Translation gives CATRTTSYGYTF.

The chain is built from TRBV2 and TRBJ2-3; unclear D gene. This CDR3 contains 10 residues. Germline CDR1 SNHLY, CDR2 FYNNEI. The V gene lost 6 bases and the J gene lost 5 bases, with 3 bases spanning the gap. CDR3 region: CASRLDTQYF. In DNA, the CDR3 is TGTGCCAGCAGGTTAGATACGCAGTATTTT.

This chain uses TRBV19 with TRBJ1-6, with 11 bases matching TRBD1. The CDR3 has 14 amino acids. After removal of 2 bases from V and 10 bases from J, the junction contained 1 base not matched to a gene. Germline values: CDR1 LNHDA, CDR2 SQIVND (reference sequence). CDR3 sequence reads: CASSIRDRGSPLHF. In DNA form, the CDR3 reads TGTGCCAGTAGTATACGGGACAGGGGGTCACCCCTCCACTTT.

This sequence joins TRBV7-3 and TRBJ2-3; D uncertain. The CDR3 consists of 13 residues. Trimming pared 0 bases from V and 2 bases from J, leaving 3 bases between. Germline CDR1 SGHTA, CDR2 FQGTGA. The CDR3 nucleotides are TGTGCCAGCAGCTTAACCCACACAGATACGCAGTATTTT. The encoded protein is CASSLTHTDTQYF.

The chain links TRBV5-5 to TRBJ2-7; no clear D. The CDR3 is 13 residues long. Germline V gene lookup returns CDR1 SGHKS and CDR2 YYEKEE (reference sequence). V lost 0 bases and J lost 2, with 6 bases in between. This chain's CDR3 is CASSLDVTYEQYF. The CDR3 DNA reads as TGTGCCAGCAGCTTGGATGTCACCTACGAGCAGTACTTC. Together with reference TRBV5-5 and TRBJ2-7, the CDR3 gives the full variable domain: DAGVTQSPTHLIKTRGQQVTLRCSPISGHKSVSWYQQVLGQGPQFIFQYYEKEERGRGNFPDRFSARQFPNYSSELNVNALLLGDSALYLCASSLDVTYEQYFGPGTRLTVT.

This chain links TRBV11-2 with TRBJ1-6; TRBD1 might be the D (5 bases). V lost 1 base to trimming and J lost 6 bases, with 10 bases between them. The CDR3 has 15 residues. Germline values: CDR1 SGHAT, CDR2 FQNNGV. CDR3 protein: CASSLAGRRNSPLHF. CDR3 nucleotides: TGTGCCAGCAGCTTAGCAGGGAGACGTAATTCACCCCTCCACTTT.

The chain has TRBV12-5 and TRBJ1-1, with 7 bases matching TRBD1. The length of the CDR3 is 13 residues. The trim removed 9 bases at V and 3 bases at J, leaving 7 bases unmatched. CDR1 is LGHNT and CDR2 is FRNRAP in the germline V gene. The CDR3 nucleotides are TGTGCTAGCCTTTCGCAGGGGGACACTGAAGCTTTCTTT. It translates to CASLSQGDTEAFF.

CDR3 in amino acids: CASRAPGSRHTEAFF. The CDR3 DNA reads TGTGCCAGCAGGGCCCCAGGGTCCCGTCACACTGAAGCTTTCTTT. The chain has TRBV5-4 and TRBJ1-1; the D gene is possibly TRBD1 (5 bases). Trimming shortened V by 5 bases and J by 3 bases, and 17 bases separated the two germline ends. The CDR3 has 15 amino acids. CDR1 is SGHNT and CDR2 is YYREEE in the germline V gene (reference sequence).

This chain joins TRBV7-3 and TRBJ2-1, with D perhaps TRBD2 (5 bases). Germline V gene lookup returns CDR1 SGHTA and CDR2 FQGTGA. V gave up 2 bases and J gave up 6 bases, with 11 bases separating them. The CDR3 spans 14 residues. The CDR3 spells CASSLGPGSNEQFF. The CDR3 DNA is TGTGCCAGCAGCTTAGGGCCTGGGAGCAATGAGCAGTTCTTC. The complete variable domain, with remaining parts taken from reference TRBV7-3 and TRBJ2-1, reads GAGVSQTPSNKVTEKGKYVELRCDPISGHTALYWYRQSLGQGPEFLIYFQGTGAADDSGLPNDRFFAVRPEGSVSTLKIQRTERGDSAVYLCASSLGPGSNEQFFGPGTRLTVL.

V and J are TRBV5-1 and TRBJ2-1, with 9 positions matching TRBD1. In germline, CDR1 is SGHRS, CDR2 YFSETQ. V gave up 2 bases and J gave up 7 bases; unmatched junction bases: 10. The CDR3 runs to 16 residues. CDR3 in amino acids: CASSLIPGQGWNEQFF. As DNA, the CDR3 is TGCGCCAGCAGCTTAATACCGGGACAGGGATGGAATGAGCAGTTCTTC. Filled out from reference TRBV5-1 and TRBJ2-1, the complete variable domain reads KAGVTQTPRYLIKTRGQQVTLSCSPISGHRSVSWYQQTPGQGLQFLFEYFSETQRNKGNFPGRFSGRQFSNSRSEMNVSTLELGDSALYLCASSLIPGQGWNEQFFGPGTRLTVL.

This rearrangement joins TRBV6-5 to TRBJ2-5; perhaps TRBD1 as D (5 bases). V lost 0 bases to trimming and J lost 5 bases, with 13 bases between them. Per the germline V gene, CDR1 is MNHEY and CDR2 is SVGAGI. CDR3 length equals 15 residues. CDR3 amino acids: CASSYSTGAPETQYF. The DNA for the CDR3 is TGTGCCAGCAGTTACTCGACTGGGGCCCCGGAGACCCAGTACTTC.

The chain is built from TRBV25-1 and TRBJ2-5; 8 positions match TRBD2. Per germline, CDR1 MGHDK and CDR2 SYGVNS. The CDR3 is made up of 14 amino acids. The junction had 7 bases not matched to a gene; V was cut back by 5 bases and J by 5 bases. CDR3 nucleotides: TGTGCCAGCAGTCCTCGGGGGGGAGGGGAGACCCAGTACTTC. Its protein is CASSPRGGGETQYF.

This clone showed up just once. The CDR3 sequence: CASSHPPDRARFSRGNTIYF. The CDR3 nucleotides are TGCGCCAGCAGCCACCCACCGGACAGGGCGAGGTTCTCTCGTGGAAACACCATATATTTT. This chain uses TRBV4-3 with TRBJ1-3; the match to TRBD1 covers 8 bases. The germline CDR1 and CDR2 sequences are LGHNA and YSLEER. The trim removed 3 bases at V and 3 bases at J, leaving 19 bases unmatched. This CDR3 comprises 20 residues.

V usage is TRBV5-1 and J usage is TRBJ1-5; possibly TRBD1 for D (6 bases). Between the trimmed V and J ends, which lost 5 bases and 2 bases, there was a span of 11 bases. The length of the CDR3 is 14 residues. Germline loops: CDR1 SGHRS, CDR2 YFSETQ. CDR3 sequence reads: CASRGGAGNQPQHF. CDR3 coding DNA: TGCGCCAGCAGGGGGGGGGCTGGCAATCAGCCCCAGCATTTT.